The entry below gives a single T cell receptor beta chain sequence along with its context. The antigen is undetermined. This entry belongs to a study of blood T cells in healthy people across ages. Peripheral blood samples of around 9.8 milliliters were drawn from each donor. General observations from the study: TCR beta diversity correlated strongly with naive T cell percentage.

Primers used in a second PCR of roughly 6 to 11 cycles were a sample-barcoded 5' primer and a J-beta primer mix. From the 5' RACE reads, TCRdb called clonotypes with MiXCR, one entry per CDR3 protein. This sample has 1 million or so distinct CDR3 sequences, with less than 50% found just once. This CDR3 is 15 amino acids long. Between the trimmed V and J ends, which lost 3 bases and 1 base, there was a span of 12 bases. This TCR derives from a woman aged 55-69 years in good health. The chain combines TRBV12-3 or TRBV12-4 with TRBJ1-2; D uncertain. Sequencing was carried out using blood. CDR3 region: CASSFGPSSNYGYTF. DNA of the CDR3: TGTGCCAGCAGTTTTGGGCCATCGAGTAACTATGGCTACACCTTC.